The text below deals with one T cell receptor (beta chain). Time point in this sample: sample taken at primary tumor resection. 72 TRACERx patients with early, untreated non-small cell lung cancer donated samples. Single TCR cDNA molecules each had their own unique molecular identifier. Using its own MiXCR run on the 5' RACE reads, TCRdb lists one record per CDR3 protein. The repertoire holds 30,000 to 45,000 distinct CDR3 sequences, with 3.1% as singletons. Per germline, CDR1 SGHTA and CDR2 FQGNSA. This CDR3 is built from 14 residues. Trimming shortened V by 5 bases and J by 7 bases, and 15 bases separated the two germline ends. These data belong to a study of spatial heterogeneity in lung cancer. The overall study: Each time, sequencing found more beta-chain sequences than alpha-chain sequences. In the raw reads, each unique TCR and UMI combination was present more than ten times on average.

The rearrangement links TRBV7-2 to TRBJ1-5, with a possible D match to TRBD1 (5 bases). The sequenced sample was normal lung tissue next to the tumor, obtained at surgery. This receptor was identified in a male donor with early-stage non-small cell lung cancer. CDR3 sequence reads: CASSRPGWGQPQHF. The CDR3 region has the DNA TGTGCCAGCAGCCGACCGGGATGGGGGCAGCCCCAGCATTTT.